The subject of this entry is one TCR beta chain. The antigen is not known. Trimming removed 8 bases from V and 8 bases from J, with 15 bases in between. The CDR3 spans 12 residues. Germline-derived CDR1 and CDR2 are MNHNY and SVGAGI (reference sequence). The record originates from a study of cytomegalovirus exposure and HLA in healthy donors. Broader study findings: Compared with the roughly 700-donor mean, an Asian-associated ancestry cluster reportedly had fewer N-insertions, according to a later analysis.

The primer mix had 60 Vbeta and 13 Jbeta primers. Profiling relied on immunoSEQ multiplex PCR, and the TCRdb table lists in-frame clones only, not all of them. The sample consists of some 89,000 clones, 85% of them appearing once. This TCR was recovered from a man aged 35-49 years in good health and CMV-seropositive. The chain is built from TRBV6-6 and TRBJ1-1; tentative D call: TRBD1 (5 bases). The sequenced sample was PBMCs. The CDR3 DNA is TGTGCCAGCTCTAGGCTACAGGAAGAAGCTTTCTTT. Its translation is CASSRLQEEAFF.